This T cell receptor (beta chain) was documented in a study of technical replicates of blood from a few donors. Trimming took 5 bases from V and 0 from J, leaving 9 bases between them. Germline lookup yields CDR1 SGHAT and CDR2 FQDESV (reference sequence). The CDR3 has 14 residues. Repertoires were generated with immunoSEQ multiplex PCR, while TCRdb's copy carries only in-frame clones and drops some. Here the sample spans approximately 73,000 clones, 93% being singletons. Material for sequencing was T cells isolated from PBMCs. The sequence was collected from a human donor in good health. The chain joins TRBV11-1 to TRBJ2-3, with a weak D call TRBD2 (5 bases). CDR3 in amino acids: CASSLDWSTDTQYF. For the CDR3, the DNA is TGTGCCAGCAGCCTGGACTGGAGCACAGATACGCAGTATTTT.